There are many counts of the clone carrying this T cell receptor beta chain. As yet, its antigen is unknown. The data derive from a study of T cell repertoires in cytomegalovirus infection. The overall study: CMV infection and matching HLA type were both indicated by public TCR beta signatures.

The CDR3 totals 20 residues. The V and J ends lost 1 base and 0 bases respectively, with 24 bases between them. Germline V gives CDR1 SGHTA, CDR2 FQGNSA. TCRdb fed the reads into MiXCR, producing one record per CDR3 protein. Seen here are roughly 200,000 distinct CDR3 sequences, 8.5% to 10% observed once, and the top ten hold 4.6%. Whole-study results and caveats: Ex vivo, HLA-C-restricted CMV-specific TCR beta clonotypes prevailed over the rest of the response. Summed frequency of public TCR beta families distinguished CMV carriers with the relevant HLA.

The sample was PBMCs. The source is a human donor in good health (CMV status not recorded). Some clones in this sample may be carry-over from other donors' samples. This chain joins TRBV7-2 and TRBJ1-1, with unresolved D. CDR3 region: CASSLVSLSIGPVMNTEAFF. CDR3 in DNA: TGTGCCAGCAGCTTAGTCAGTCTCTCGATCGGGCCAGTGATGAACACTGAAGCTTTCTTT.